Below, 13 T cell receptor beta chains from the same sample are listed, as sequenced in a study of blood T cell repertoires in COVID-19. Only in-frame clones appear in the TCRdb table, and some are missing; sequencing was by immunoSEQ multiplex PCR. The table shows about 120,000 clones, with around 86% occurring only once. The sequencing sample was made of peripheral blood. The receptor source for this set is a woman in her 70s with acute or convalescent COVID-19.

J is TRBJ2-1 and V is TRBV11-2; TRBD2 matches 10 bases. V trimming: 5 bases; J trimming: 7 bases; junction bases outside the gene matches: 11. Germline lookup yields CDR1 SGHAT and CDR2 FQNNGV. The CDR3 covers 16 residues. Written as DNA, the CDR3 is TGTGCCAGCAGCGAAAACGTAGCGGGGGGTGGGAATGAGCAGTTCTTC. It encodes CASSENVAGGGNEQFF.

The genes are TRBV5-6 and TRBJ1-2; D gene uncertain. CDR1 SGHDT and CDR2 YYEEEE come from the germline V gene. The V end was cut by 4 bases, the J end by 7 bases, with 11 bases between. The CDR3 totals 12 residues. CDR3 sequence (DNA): TGTGCCAGCAGCCTCCCCACTGGTGGCTACACCTTC. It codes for CASSLPTGGYTF.

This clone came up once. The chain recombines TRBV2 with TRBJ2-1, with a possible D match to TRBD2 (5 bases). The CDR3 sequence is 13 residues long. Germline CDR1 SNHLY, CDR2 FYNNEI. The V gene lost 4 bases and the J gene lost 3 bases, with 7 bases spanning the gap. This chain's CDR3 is CASSVGNYNEQFF. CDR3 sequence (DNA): TGTGCCAGCAGTGTCGGGAACTACAATGAGCAGTTCTTC.

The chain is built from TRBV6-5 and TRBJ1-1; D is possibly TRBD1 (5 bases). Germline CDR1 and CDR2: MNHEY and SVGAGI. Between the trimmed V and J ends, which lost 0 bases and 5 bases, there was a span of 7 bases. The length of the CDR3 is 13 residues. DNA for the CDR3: TGTGCCAGCAGTTACTCCGGGGGAACTGAAGCTTTCTTT. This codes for CASSYSGGTEAFF.

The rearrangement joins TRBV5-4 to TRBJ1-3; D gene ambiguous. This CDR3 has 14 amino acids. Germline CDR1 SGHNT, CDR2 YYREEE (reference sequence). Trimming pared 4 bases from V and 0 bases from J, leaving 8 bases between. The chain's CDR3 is CASSPESSGNTIYF. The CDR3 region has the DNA TGTGCCAGCAGCCCCGAGAGCTCTGGAAACACCATATATTTT.

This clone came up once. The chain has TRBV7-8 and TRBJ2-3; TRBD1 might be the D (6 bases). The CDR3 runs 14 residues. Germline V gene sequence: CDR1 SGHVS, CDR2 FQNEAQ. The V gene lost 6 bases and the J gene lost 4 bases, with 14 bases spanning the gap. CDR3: CASRWGRGPDTQYF. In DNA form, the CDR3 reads TGTGCCAGCAGGTGGGGGCGCGGGCCAGATACGCAGTATTTT.

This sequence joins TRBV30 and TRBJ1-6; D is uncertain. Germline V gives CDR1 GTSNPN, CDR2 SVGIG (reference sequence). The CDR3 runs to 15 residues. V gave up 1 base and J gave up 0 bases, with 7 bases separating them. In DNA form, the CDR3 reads TGTGCCTGGAGTGGGGCCAACTCCTATAATTCACCCCTCCACTTT. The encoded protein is CAWSGANSYNSPLHF.

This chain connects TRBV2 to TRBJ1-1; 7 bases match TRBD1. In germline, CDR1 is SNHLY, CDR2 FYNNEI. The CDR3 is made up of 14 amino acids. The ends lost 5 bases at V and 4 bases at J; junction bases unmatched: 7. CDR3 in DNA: TGTGCCAGCAGTAGGGGACAGAGCCTCACTGAAGCTTTCTTT. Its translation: CASSRGQSLTEAFF.

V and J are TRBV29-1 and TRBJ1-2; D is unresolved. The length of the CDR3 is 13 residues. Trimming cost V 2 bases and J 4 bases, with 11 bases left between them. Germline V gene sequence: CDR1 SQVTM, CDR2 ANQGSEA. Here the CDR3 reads CSVETRSGYGYTF. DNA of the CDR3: TGCAGCGTTGAAACACGATCTGGCTATGGCTACACCTTC.

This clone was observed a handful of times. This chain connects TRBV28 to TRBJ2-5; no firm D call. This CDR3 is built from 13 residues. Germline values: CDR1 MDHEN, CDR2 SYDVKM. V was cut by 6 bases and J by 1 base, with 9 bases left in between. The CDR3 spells CASSPHSQETQYF. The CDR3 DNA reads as TGTGCCAGCAGCCCCCACAGCCAAGAGACCCAGTACTTC.

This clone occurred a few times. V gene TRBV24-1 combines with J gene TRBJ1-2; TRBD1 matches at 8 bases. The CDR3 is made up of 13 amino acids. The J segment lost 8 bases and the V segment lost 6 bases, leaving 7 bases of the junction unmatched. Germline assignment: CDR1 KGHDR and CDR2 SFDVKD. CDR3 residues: CATSSPGGVGYTF. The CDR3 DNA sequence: TGTGCCACCAGTTCCCCAGGGGGCGTGGGCTACACCTTC.

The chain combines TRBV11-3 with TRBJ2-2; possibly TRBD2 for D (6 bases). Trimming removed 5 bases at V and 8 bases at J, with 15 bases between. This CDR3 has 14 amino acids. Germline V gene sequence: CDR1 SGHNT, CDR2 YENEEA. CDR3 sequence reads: CASSDFQAGGELFF. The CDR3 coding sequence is TGTGCCAGCAGCGATTTTCAGGCGGGGGGGGAGCTGTTTTTT.

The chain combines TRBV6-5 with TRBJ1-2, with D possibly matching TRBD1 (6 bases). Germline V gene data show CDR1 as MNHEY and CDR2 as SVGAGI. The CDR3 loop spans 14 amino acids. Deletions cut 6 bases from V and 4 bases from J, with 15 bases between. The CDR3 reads CASRGGQRSYGYTF. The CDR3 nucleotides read TGTGCCAGCAGGGGGGGGCAGAGGAGCTATGGCTACACCTTC.